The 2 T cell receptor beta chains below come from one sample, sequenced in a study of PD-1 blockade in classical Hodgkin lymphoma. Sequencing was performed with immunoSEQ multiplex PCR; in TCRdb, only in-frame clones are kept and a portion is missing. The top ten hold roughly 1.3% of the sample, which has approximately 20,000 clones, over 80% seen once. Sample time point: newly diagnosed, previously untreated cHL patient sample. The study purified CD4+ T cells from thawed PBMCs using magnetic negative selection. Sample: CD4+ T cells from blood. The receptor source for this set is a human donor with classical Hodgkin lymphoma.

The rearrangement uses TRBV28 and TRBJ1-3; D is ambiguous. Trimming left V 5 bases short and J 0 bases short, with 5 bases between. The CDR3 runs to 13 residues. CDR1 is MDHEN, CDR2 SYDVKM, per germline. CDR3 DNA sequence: TGTGCCAGCAGTAGAAACTCTGGAAACACCATATATTTT. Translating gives CASSRNSGNTIYF.

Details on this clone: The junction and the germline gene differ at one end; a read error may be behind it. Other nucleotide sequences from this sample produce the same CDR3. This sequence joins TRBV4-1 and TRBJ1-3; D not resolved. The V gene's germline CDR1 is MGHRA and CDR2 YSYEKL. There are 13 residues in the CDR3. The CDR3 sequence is CASSQGSGNTIYF. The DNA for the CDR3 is TGCGCCAGCAGCCAGGGCTCTGGAAATACCATATATTTT.